This T cell receptor (beta chain) comes out of a study of blood T cell repertoires in COVID-19. Study-wide context: There were acute and convalescent COVID-19 samples, and they came from the United States, Italy and Spain. The analysed material was cDNA or gDNA that came from T cells, B-cell-depleted T cells, or PBMCs.

Enrolment of Seattle patients took place during active infection, and they were followed longitudinally. Per the authors' pipeline: Amplification of reference gene primers was used by the study to estimate nucleated cell counts. Using immunoSEQ multiplex PCR, the repertoire was profiled, and TCRdb retains in-frame clones only, with some absent. V, J and clone size reflect that table, while D and trimming were determined from the DNA. The top ten hold about 1.6% of the sample, which has 400,000 to 450,000 clones, around nine tenths seen once. V dropped 3 bases and J dropped 4 bases, with 12 bases sitting between them. Germline V CDR1 and CDR2: SEHNR, FQNEAQ (reference sequence). The CDR3 is 14 amino acids.

Sequencing input: peripheral blood. The source is a woman aged 40 to 50 with COVID-19, enrolled during active disease. The chain joins TRBV7-9 to TRBJ1-2; no firm D call. The CDR3 loop reads CASSLTQSPYGYTF. CDR3 bases: TGTGCCAGCAGCTTGACTCAATCACCCTATGGCTACACCTTC.